The 29 T cell receptor beta chains listed next were all sequenced from one sample in a study of identical twins. A single record per CDR3 protein comes from TCRdb applying MiXCR to the 5' RACE reads. The sample includes about 550,000 distinct CDR3 sequences, more than 20% of them seen just once. A further study also used this sample, focusing on yellow fever vaccine responses in identical twins.

The sample comprised CD4+ T cells sorted from blood. The receptors come from a woman between 18 and 29 years old in good health.

The CDR3 bases are TGTGCCACCGCCAGGTCAGGGAGCCACGAGCAGTACTTC. It specifies CATARSGSHEQYF. The chain uses TRBV24-1 and TRBJ2-7; D tentatively fits TRBD1 or TRBD2 (5 bases each). This CDR3 has 13 amino acids. The germline V gene has CDR1 KGHDR and CDR2 SFDVKD. The V end lost 9 bases, the J end lost 5 bases, and 16 bases lay between the germline ends.

The chain joins TRBV11-2 to TRBJ2-3, with D maybe TRBD1 (5 bases). CDR3 length equals 15 residues. Germline CDR1 reads SGHAT; CDR2 reads FQNNGV. Between the trimmed V and J ends, which lost 1 base and 3 bases, there was a span of 11 bases. The chain's CDR3 is CASSLVQGLTDTQYF. The CDR3 nucleotides read TGTGCCAGCAGCTTAGTTCAGGGTTTAACAGATACGCAGTATTTT. The full variable domain, with the rest looked up from reference TRBV11-2 and TRBJ2-3, is EAGVAQSPRYKIIEKRQSVAFWCNPISGHATLYWYQQILGQGPKLLIQFQNNGVVDDSQLPKDRFSAERLKGVDSTLKIQPAKLEDSAVYLCASSLVQGLTDTQYFGPGTRLTVL.

The chain employs TRBV20-1 and TRBJ1-4; D is unresolved. The CDR3 covers 12 residues. Trimming took 6 bases from V and 3 from J, leaving 8 bases between them. From germline, CDR1 is DFQATT and CDR2 SNEGSKA (reference sequence). This CDR3 is CSAHGPNEKLFF. The CDR3, as DNA: TGCAGTGCCCACGGCCCTAATGAAAAACTGTTTTTT.

This clonotype has at least ten counts. The chain combines TRBV12-3 or TRBV12-4 with TRBJ1-5; the match to TRBD1 covers 11 bases. Trimming removed 3 bases from V and 8 bases from J; junction bases left unmatched: 3. This CDR3 has 14 amino acids. CDR3 sequence: CASSFGQGAEPQHF. In DNA form, the CDR3 reads TGTGCCAGCAGTTTCGGACAGGGGGCTGAGCCCCAGCATTTT.

This chain uses TRBV12-3 or TRBV12-4 with TRBJ1-1; D not certain. Trimming pared 6 bases from V and 1 base from J, leaving 12 bases between. CDR3 length: 14 residues. This CDR3 reads CASSQMTGNTEAFF. The CDR3 DNA is TGTGCCAGCAGCCAAATGACTGGGAACACTGAAGCTTTCTTT.

This clonotype came up a few times. This chain uses TRBV20-1 with TRBJ2-1; 8 bases map to TRBD2. V shed 4 bases, J shed 4 bases, and the junction held 9 bases outside the gene matches. This CDR3 contains 15 residues. Germline values: CDR1 DFQATT, CDR2 SNEGSKA (reference sequence). CDR3 DNA: TGCAGTGCTAACGTACAGCGGGGGCCTTACAATGAGCAGTTCTTC. Translation gives CSANVQRGPYNEQFF.

This clonotype appeared a few times. The V gene is TRBV7-6, the J gene TRBJ2-3, with 7 bases identical to TRBD2. The trim removed 1 base at V and 2 bases at J, leaving 6 bases unmatched. Per germline, CDR1 SGHVS and CDR2 FNYEAQ. This CDR3 comprises 16 residues. The CDR3, as DNA: TGTGCCAGCAGCTTAGGAGGCGGGGGAACCACAGATACGCAGTATTTT. It translates to CASSLGGGGTTDTQYF.

The gene calls are TRBV4-2 and TRBJ2-1, with 8 bases lining up with TRBD2. V lost 0 bases to trimming and J lost 1 base; unmatched junction nucleotides: 5. Germline assignment: CDR1 LGHNA and CDR2 YNFKEQ. CDR3 length equals 17 residues. The CDR3 sequence: CASSQDSGGASYNEQFF. DNA of the CDR3: TGTGCCAGCAGCCAAGATTCCGGGGGGGCTTCCTACAATGAGCAGTTCTTC.

This clonotype was seen only a few times. This rearrangement joins TRBV10-3 to TRBJ2-7, with D maybe TRBD2 (6 bases). This CDR3 is built from 14 residues. Germline V gene data show CDR1 as ENHRY and CDR2 as SYGVKD. V lost 6 bases and J lost 4, with 16 bases in between. The CDR3 nucleotides read TGTGCCATCAGCGGGACCCAGGGAGGTTACGAGCAGTACGTC. Translating gives CAISGTQGGYEQYV.

The chain carries TRBV5-1 and TRBJ2-1; no reliable D call. The germline V gene encodes CDR1 SGHRS and CDR2 YFSETQ. The CDR3 covers 15 residues. The V and J ends lost 6 bases and 0 bases respectively, with 13 bases between them. CDR3 loop: CASTQEYLSYNEQFF. The CDR3 DNA follows: TGCGCCAGCACCCAAGAATACCTCTCCTACAATGAGCAGTTCTTC.

This clonotype was seen a few times. The V call is TRBV18, the J call TRBJ1-1; D uncertain. V was pared by 3 bases and J by 3 bases, with 8 bases between. In germline, CDR1 is KGHSH, CDR2 LQKENI. CDR3 length equals 13 residues. The CDR3 sequence is CASSPSRDTEAFF. For the CDR3, the DNA is TGTGCCAGCTCACCTTCGAGGGACACTGAAGCTTTCTTT.

This clonotype has a count of ten or more. V gene TRBV5-1 combines with J gene TRBJ2-7; unclear D gene. Trimming removed 0 bases from V and 5 bases from J, with 9 bases in between. The CDR3 has 13 residues. Germline CDR1 and CDR2: SGHRS and YFSETQ. CDR3 DNA: TGCGCCAGCAGCTTGGTTGGAAACGACGAGCAGTACGTC. It translates to CASSLVGNDEQYV.

There are a few counts of this clonotype. The J gene is TRBJ1-2, the V gene TRBV12-3 or TRBV12-4; tentatively, D is TRBD1 (6 bases). The germline V and J ends were trimmed by 3 bases and 8 bases, with 16 bases remaining between them. The CDR3 loop spans 14 amino acids. This CDR3 reads CASSFNAGAGGYTF. As DNA, the CDR3 is TGTGCCAGCAGTTTCAATGCAGGGGCAGGGGGCTACACCTTC.

In this sample, this clonotype turned up many times. V is TRBV5-1 and J is TRBJ1-4; D remains ambiguous. The CDR3 loop spans 13 amino acids. Germline lookup yields CDR1 SGHRS and CDR2 YFSETQ. Trimming left V 2 bases short and J 8 bases short, with 10 bases between. CDR3 region: CASSFRGGEKLFF. As DNA, the CDR3 is TGCGCCAGCAGCTTTCGAGGTGGAGAAAAACTGTTTTTT.

The chain combines TRBV7-8 with TRBJ2-5; no definite D call. The V end was cut by 2 bases, the J end by 1 base, with 11 bases between. Germline CDR1 reads SGHVS; CDR2 reads FQNEAQ. The CDR3 has 15 amino acids. The CDR3 nucleotides are TGTGCCAGCAGCTTATATGTAGGGCCCCAAGAGACCCAGTACTTC. Translating gives CASSLYVGPQETQYF.

This sequence joins TRBV28 and TRBJ2-7, with TRBD2 identical over 8 bases. The germline gives CDR1 MDHEN, CDR2 SYDVKM. V dropped 2 bases and J dropped 5; count of bases not matched to a gene: 11. The CDR3 contains 16 residues. The CDR3 loop is CASSLGGAGVGHEQYF. DNA of the CDR3: TGTGCCAGCAGTTTAGGAGGAGCGGGAGTTGGCCACGAGCAGTACTTC.

This clonotype was picked up a small number of times. The V and J genes are TRBV12-3 or TRBV12-4 and TRBJ2-3, with a tentative D call TRBD2 (6 bases). CDR3 length: 14 residues. The V end lost 5 bases, the J end lost 9 bases, and 18 bases lay between the germline ends. Written as DNA, the CDR3 is TGTGCCAGCAGTATAGGACTATGGGAACGCACGCAGTATTTT. Translated, it gives CASSIGLWERTQYF.

The chain carries TRBV2 and TRBJ1-3; D may be TRBD1 (5 bases). The CDR3 is 15 amino acids. V was shortened by 6 bases and J by 0 bases, with 12 bases between the two germline ends. The germline V gene has CDR1 SNHLY and CDR2 FYNNEI. In DNA, the CDR3 is TGTGCCAGCAGGGGAGGGGCCATCTCTGGAAACACCATATATTTT. Amino acids: CASRGGAISGNTIYF. The variable domain in full, completed from reference TRBV2 and TRBJ1-3, reads EPEVTQTPSHQVTQMGQEVILRCVPISNHLYFYWYRQILGQKVEFLVSFYNNEISEKSEIFDDQFSVERPDGSNFTLKIRSTKLEDSAMYFCASRGGAISGNTIYFGEGSWLTVV.

This clonotype was recorded a few times. The rearrangement uses TRBV7-8 and TRBJ2-1; 7 bases are shared with TRBD2. The junction had 7 bases not matched to a gene; V was cut back by 2 bases and J by 9 bases. The CDR3 spans 14 residues. The germline CDR1 and CDR2 sequences are SGHVS and FQNEAQ. This chain's CDR3 is CASSLRGGTREQFF. The CDR3, as DNA: TGTGCCAGCAGCTTACGGGGAGGGACCCGTGAGCAGTTCTTC.

This clonotype was observed a handful of times. This chain joins TRBV5-1 and TRBJ2-1; TRBD2 matches at 12 bases. CDR1 is SGHRS and CDR2 is YFSETQ in the germline V gene. The CDR3 is 15 amino acids. J lost 3 bases, V lost 5 bases, and 3 bases had no gene match. CDR3 residues: CASRTTSGGYNEQFF. The CDR3 DNA follows: TGCGCCAGCAGGACGACTAGCGGGGGCTACAATGAGCAGTTCTTC. The full variable domain, completed using reference TRBV5-1 and TRBJ2-1, is KAGVTQTPRYLIKTRGQQVTLSCSPISGHRSVSWYQQTPGQGLQFLFEYFSETQRNKGNFPGRFSGRQFSNSRSEMNVSTLELGDSALYLCASRTTSGGYNEQFFGPGTRLTVL.

This clonotype was detected many times. The chain joins TRBV5-1 to TRBJ1-5, with TRBD1 matching over 9 bases. The CDR3 runs to 16 residues. Germline trimming cut 4 bases from V and 8 bases from J; bases unmatched to any gene: 13. Germline lookup yields CDR1 SGHRS and CDR2 YFSETQ. The CDR3 spells CASSVLGQGGSEPQHF. As DNA, the CDR3 is TGCGCCAGCAGCGTGTTGGGACAGGGAGGCTCTGAGCCCCAGCATTTT.

This clonotype has more than one count but fewer than ten. In DNA form, the CDR3 reads TGTGCCAGCAGTTTATCGGGTTTTCGTGGCTACACCTTC. Its protein product is CASSLSGFRGYTF. J is TRBJ1-2 and V is TRBV28, with D unresolved. The CDR3 runs to 13 residues. Trimming stripped 1 base from V and 7 bases from J, with 10 bases between. Germline V lookup: CDR1 MDHEN, CDR2 SYDVKM.

The chain joins TRBV9 to TRBJ2-3; 8 bases match TRBD2. Germline CDR1 reads SGDLS; CDR2 reads YYNGEE. V lost 1 base to trimming and J lost 4 bases; unmatched junction nucleotides: 11. The CDR3 loop spans 17 amino acids. DNA for the CDR3: TGTGCCAGCAGCGTATTATCCGGTAGCGGGGTCCCAGATACGCAGTATTTT. Its protein product is CASSVLSGSGVPDTQYF.

This clonotype was seen many times. The chain couples TRBV7-8 to TRBJ2-3; 11 bases fit TRBD2. The ends lost 5 bases at V and 1 base at J; junction bases unmatched: 8. The CDR3 consists of 17 residues. Per the germline V gene, CDR1 is SGHVS and CDR2 is FQNEAQ. For the CDR3, the DNA is TGTGCCAGCAGCCCTCGCCGACTAGCGGGGCGCACAGATACGCAGTATTTT. Translating gives CASSPRRLAGRTDTQYF.

CDR3 amino acids: CASSPNPSSNTGELFF. CDR3 in DNA: TGTGCCAGCTCACCTAATCCCTCCTCGAACACCGGGGAGCTGTTTTTT. This rearrangement joins TRBV18 to TRBJ2-2; D not resolved. With 3 bases removed from V and 0 bases from J, the gap between germline ends came to 11 bases. This CDR3 is built from 16 residues. The germline gives CDR1 KGHSH, CDR2 LQKENI.

This clonotype was seen only a few times. The chain employs TRBV7-7 and TRBJ2-3, with D possibly matching TRBD2 (5 bases). CDR3 length: 13 amino acids. CDR1 and CDR2 (germline): SSHAT, FNYEAQ (reference sequence). V was pared by 5 bases and J by 4 bases, with 10 bases between. The CDR3 DNA reads TGTGCCAGCAGCAAAAGGAGGTCAGATACGCAGTATTTT. It codes for CASSKRRSDTQYF.

This clonotype was observed a few times. This sequence joins TRBV11-2 and TRBJ2-2; the D is unclear. The V end was cut by 6 bases, the J end by 4 bases, with 12 bases between. Germline V gives CDR1 SGHAT, CDR2 FQNNGV. The CDR3 covers 14 residues. The CDR3 DNA reads as TGTGCCAGCAGGAATACAGCGAGCACCGGGGAGCTGTTTTTT. Its translation is CASRNTASTGELFF.

The chain is built from TRBV10-3 and TRBJ2-4; weak D call: TRBD1 (5 bases). The CDR3 sequence is 19 residues long. Germline V gene data show CDR1 as ENHRY and CDR2 as SYGVKD. With 6 bases removed from V and 0 bases from J, the gap between germline ends came to 24 bases. CDR3 sequence reads: CAISTNFRTQGPAKNIQYF. The CDR3 DNA sequence: TGTGCCATCAGCACAAATTTCCGGACCCAGGGTCCAGCCAAAAACATTCAGTACTTC.

This clonotype was observed a handful of times. J is TRBJ2-1 and V is TRBV29-1; D ambiguous. Trimming pared 2 bases from V and 5 bases from J, leaving 13 bases between. This CDR3 is 14 amino acids long. Germline lookup yields CDR1 SQVTM and CDR2 ANQGSEA. The CDR3 region has the DNA TGCAGCGTTGAAATCGGAAAGGTCGACAATGAGCAGTTCTTC. This gives the protein CSVEIGKVDNEQFF.